Listed here is a single T cell receptor (beta chain). Only in-frame clones appear in the TCRdb table, and some are missing; sequencing was by immunoSEQ multiplex PCR. The sample contains over 95,000 clones, roughly 95% of which appear only once. This entry comes from a study of OX40 agonist ivuxolimab in advanced cancers. Study at large: It was ivuxolimab, an agonistic anti-OX40 (CD134) antibody, that patients were treated with. Eligibility admitted prior anti-PD-1, anti-PD-L1 or anti-CTLA-4 therapy; about 40% had some.

This material consisted of CD4+ or CD8+ T cells sorted from blood, taken in a trial of the OX40 agonist ivuxolimab. The TCR was taken from an adult with an advanced solid tumor such as melanoma, head and neck, liver or kidney cancer.

The CDR3, as DNA: TGTGCCAGCAGCGCCTTCGGGACTAGCGGGACTAGGGGTGCCGGGGAGCTGTTTTTT. This gives the protein CASSAFGTSGTRGAGELFF. The chain employs TRBV9 and TRBJ2-2; 13 bases agree with TRBD2. There are 19 residues in the CDR3. Germline lookup yields CDR1 SGDLS and CDR2 YYNGEE. V lost 3 bases to trimming and J lost 6 bases; unmatched junction nucleotides: 14.